Listed below are T cell receptor beta chains from one sample, sequenced in a study of sequential checkpoint blockade in melanoma. Clones were read by immunoSEQ multiplex PCR, and TCRdb kept only the in-frame ones, dropping some. The sample holds approximately 10,000 clones, approximately 83% seen once. Sequenced material: CD8+ T cells sorted from blood (inferred from file names), taken from a patient given nivolumab and ipilimumab in sequence. These receptors all stem from a human donor with melanoma. Both conserved end residues are part of each CDR3. Fields, in order: J gene, D gene, clone size, V gene, CDR3 DNA, CDR3 protein. D genes are given only for firm matches. Expanded clones are given a class, and other clones once, few, many or no size at all.

>TRBJ1-2|.|.|TRBV4-3
TGCGCCAGCAGCCACTTATCTAACTATGGCTACACCTTC
CASSHLSNYGYTF
>TRBJ2-5|.|.|TRBV2
TGTGCCAGCAGTGCGAGGCTTATTCAAGAGACCCAGTACTTC
CASSARLIQETQYF
>TRBJ2-5|TRBD1|few|TRBV28
TGTGCCAGCAGTTCCCGCCGGGACAGGGGTTGGGAGACCCAGTACTTC
CASSSRRDRGWETQYF
>TRBJ2-7|.|once|TRBV4-2
TGTGCCAGCAGCCAAGTGGGGCAGCTACCCTACGAGCAGTACTTC
CASSQVGQLPYEQYF
>TRBJ2-5|.|.|TRBV19
TGTGCCAGTAGTCCGGAGGGGGGGCTAGCGGCGGAGACCCAGTACTTC
CASSPEGGLAAETQYF
>TRBJ1-2|.|.|TRBV6-4
TGTGCCAGCAACGGACAGTTTTCTAACTATGGCTACACCTTC
CASNGQFSNYGYTF
>TRBJ2-2|.|medium-sized|TRBV6-5
TGTGCCAGCAGTCCCTCTTTGACCGGGGAGCTGTTTTTT
CASSPSLTGELFF
>TRBJ2-7|.|.|TRBV9
TGTGCCAGCAGCGAACGAGGCGGTACCTACGAGCAGTACTTC
CASSERGGTYEQYF
>TRBJ1-2|.|once|TRBV29-1
TGCAGCGTCGAAGATCCGGGAAAAAGTGGCTATGGCTACACCTTC
CSVEDPGKSGYGYTF
>TRBJ2-1|TRBD1|.|TRBV13
TGTGCCAGCGGGGACAGGGGGCCAGATGAGCAGTTCTTC
CASGDRGPDEQFF
>TRBJ2-5|.|.|TRBV2
TGTGCCAGCACTCCGGGGTCACAAGAGACCCAGTACTTC
CASTPGSQETQYF
>TRBJ2-5|TRBD2|.|TRBV27
TGTGCCAGCAGGGGACTAGCGGGGGGGTTTCAAGAGACCCAGTACTTC
CASRGLAGGFQETQYF
>TRBJ2-1|TRBD2|few|TRBV5-6
TGTGCCAGCAGCTTAAAGACTAGCGGACCCTACAATGAGCAGTTCTTC
CASSLKTSGPYNEQFF
>TRBJ2-2|TRBD1|.|TRBV19
TGTGCCAGTAAGGGACAGGGCCGGTCCGGGGAGCTGTTTTTT
CASKGQGRSGELFF
>TRBJ1-2|TRBD1|.|TRBV29-1
TGCAGCGTCCATGTGACAGGGGCTGGCTACACCTTC
CSVHVTGAGYTF
>TRBJ1-6|.|.|TRBV9
TGTGCCAGCAACCAGGACACGTATAATTCACCCCTCCACTTT
CASNQDTYNSPLHF
>TRBJ2-3|TRBD2|once|TRBV10-3
TGTGCCATCAGTGAGTCACTAGCGGGGGCTACCACAGATACGCAGTATTTT
CAISESLAGATTDTQYF
>TRBJ1-2|.|.|TRBV2
TGTGCCAGCAGGGAGACAGGCTATGGCTACACCTTC
CASRETGYGYTF
>TRBJ2-7|.|.|TRBV19
TGTGCCAGTAGTCGGGGGATTGGGGGCTACGAGCAGTACTTC
CASSRGIGGYEQYF
>TRBJ2-7|.|.|TRBV28
TGTGCCAGCAGTTTAATCGGGATCTCCTACGAGCAGTACTTC
CASSLIGISYEQYF
>TRBJ2-7|.|few|TRBV21-1
TGTGCCAGCAGCAAAGATCCTAGCGGGGGGACCTACGAGCAGTACTTC
CASSKDPSGGTYEQYF
>TRBJ2-3|TRBD2|.|TRBV28
TGTGCCAGCAGTCTAACTAGCGGGGCCAACACAGATACGCAGTATTTT
CASSLTSGANTDTQYF
>TRBJ2-7|TRBD1|.|TRBV7-8
TGTGCCAGCAGCTCCGGGACAGGCGTCCTCATCTACGAGCAGTACTTC
CASSSGTGVLIYEQYF
>TRBJ2-7|TRBD2|once|TRBV6-6
TGTGCCAGCAGTTACTCGACGGGGGGACGGGCCGAGCAGTACTTC
CASSYSTGGRAEQYF
>TRBJ1-2|.|.|TRBV27
TGTGCCAGCAGTTTGGGCGGGGGGATTCAAAATGGCTACACCTTC
CASSLGGGIQNGYTF
>TRBJ2-7|TRBD1|.|TRBV4-2
TGTGCCAGCAGCCCCCGGACAGGGGAGGGGTACGAGCAGTACTTC
CASSPRTGEGYEQYF
>TRBJ2-7|.|.|TRBV6-1
TGTGCCAGCAGCCCGGACAGAAGATACGAGCAGTACTTC
CASSPDRRYEQYF
>TRBJ2-3|.|.|TRBV5-5
TGTGCCAGCAGCTGGCCGGACAACCTTCCAACAGATACGCAGTATTTT
CASSWPDNLPTDTQYF
>TRBJ1-3|.|.|TRBV7-8
TGTGCCAGCAGCTTCGGAGGCCCCGGAAACACCATATATTTT
CASSFGGPGNTIYF
>TRBJ1-5|.|.|TRBV4-3
TGCGCCAGCAGCCAAGATTCAGGTGCCAATCAGCCCCAGCATTTT
CASSQDSGANQPQHF
>TRBJ1-6|.|.|TRBV13
TGTGCCAGCAGCCTAGCAAACAGGGTTACACCCCTCCACTTT
CASSLANRVTPLHF
>TRBJ2-7|TRBD1|.|TRBV7-8
TGTGCCAGCAGCCCCCGGGACAGGGTTACCTACGAGCAGTACTTC
CASSPRDRVTYEQYF
>TRBJ2-7|.|.|TRBV7-9
TGTGCCAGCAGCCAACCGGGACTGCCGAGGGAGCAGTACTTC
CASSQPGLPREQYF
>TRBJ1-1|.|.|TRBV13
TGTGCCAGTTCAGGCCAGGGAAATTTGGCTTTCTTT
CASSGQGNLAFF
>TRBJ1-5|.|once|TRBV18
TGTGCCAGCTCAACTAGGGCTGATCAGCCCCAGCATTTT
CASSTRADQPQHF
>TRBJ2-7|TRBD1|few|TRBV7-9
TGTGCCAGCAGCCCCGCCGACAGGGACTCCTACGAGCAGTACTTC
CASSPADRDSYEQYF
>TRBJ2-1|.|.|TRBV7-9
TGTGCCAGTCGGGGGGCCGATGAGCAGTTCTTC
CASRGADEQFF
>TRBJ2-3|TRBD2|.|TRBV7-8
TGTGCCAGCAGTTTCCCAGCGGGGGTATGGGATACGCAGTATTTT
CASSFPAGVWDTQYF
>TRBJ1-4|.|.|TRBV4-1
TGCGCCAGCAGCCAAGAATGGCAGAATGAAAAACTGTTTTTT
CASSQEWQNEKLFF
>TRBJ2-7|TRBD1|.|TRBV4-2
TGTGCCAGCAGCATCGGGACAGGGGGGTCCTACGAGCAGTACTTC
CASSIGTGGSYEQYF
>TRBJ2-2|TRBD1|.|TRBV9
TGTGCCAGCAGCGTATCCCCAGGGGGCGACACCGGGGAGCTGTTTTTT
CASSVSPGGDTGELFF
>TRBJ2-5|TRBD2|.|TRBV30
TGTGCCTGGAAGTCCGGACTAGAAGAGACCCAGTACTTC
CAWKSGLEETQYF
>TRBJ2-7|TRBD1|few|TRBV7-2
TGTGCCAGCAGCACACGGGACAGCCCCTACGAGCAGTACTTC
CASSTRDSPYEQYF
>TRBJ2-3|.|.|TRBV6-5
TGTGCCAGCAGTTACTCGCGGGAAGACCTCACAGATACGCAGTATTTT
CASSYSREDLTDTQYF
>TRBJ2-3|TRBD2|.|TRBV4-2
TGTGCCAGCAGCCAAGATGGATTGAGCGGGGGGAGGCAAAGCACAGATACGCAGTATTTT
CASSQDGLSGGRQSTDTQYF
>TRBJ2-1|TRBD1|few|TRBV5-4
TGTGCCAGCAGCTTGGGGGACAGGTCCTACAATGAGCAGTTCTTC
CASSLGDRSYNEQFF
>TRBJ2-7|.|.|TRBV27
TGTGCCAGCAGCCGATACTGGGGCACTTACTACGAGCAGTACTTC
CASSRYWGTYYEQYF
>TRBJ1-3|.|.|TRBV28
TGTGCCAGCAGCCCTGGGCTCTCTGGAAACACCATATATTTT
CASSPGLSGNTIYF
>TRBJ1-5|TRBD1|.|TRBV28
TGTGCCAGCAGTTTATTTACCGGGACAGGGGACTATAGCAATCAGCCCCAGCATTTT
CASSLFTGTGDYSNQPQHF
>TRBJ2-1|TRBD1|.|TRBV7-6
TGTGCCAGCAGCTTAGCGATGACTTTTTGGGACAGGGGGCTTGTGAATGAGCAGTTCTTC
CASSLAMTFWDRGLVNEQFF
>TRBJ2-2|TRBD1|.|TRBV18
TGTGCCAGCTCATTCGACCGGGACAGGGCGAACACCGGGGAGCTGTTTTTT
CASSFDRDRANTGELFF